These T cell receptor beta chains were read from a single sample in a study of blood T cell repertoires in COVID-19. This table comes from immunoSEQ multiplex PCR, and its TCRdb copy is limited to in-frame clones, with some not included. The sample includes about 210,000 clones, 83% seen only once; the top ten take 2% to 3%. The sample consisted of peripheral blood. These receptors all come from a woman in her thirties or forties with active or convalescent COVID-19. The CDR3 runs from the conserved cysteine through the conserved F or W. A D gene is named only where the DNA matches it firmly.

V gene: TRBV7-2
D gene: NA
J gene: TRBJ2-2
CDR3 DNA: TGTGCCAGCAGCTTAGGAGGGGGATGGACCGGGGAGCTGTTTTTT
CDR3 protein: CASSLGGGWTGELFF

V gene: TRBV2
D gene: NA
J gene: TRBJ1-5
CDR3 DNA: TGTGCCAGCAGTAGGAGGGTCAATCAGCCCCAGCATTTT
CDR3 protein: CASSRRVNQPQHF

V gene: TRBV10-1
D gene: NA
J gene: TRBJ2-5
CDR3 DNA: TGCGCCAGCAGTGAGCTCAAAGTGCAGGGAATGAAAGAGACCCAGTACTTC
CDR3 protein: CASSELKVQGMKETQYF

V gene: TRBV28
D gene: NA
J gene: TRBJ1-5
CDR3 DNA: TGTGCCAGCAGCGAGACAGGTTGGAGCAATCAGCCCCAGCATTTT
CDR3 protein: CASSETGWSNQPQHF

V gene: TRBV15
D gene: NA
J gene: TRBJ1-2
CDR3 DNA: TGTGCCACCAGCAGAGGGGGGGGCTATGGCTACACCTTC
CDR3 protein: CATSRGGGYGYTF

V gene: TRBV5-6
D gene: NA
J gene: TRBJ1-6
CDR3 DNA: TGTGCCAGCAGCTTGGTAACAGCCGGGGGTCTTAATTCACCCCTCCACTTT
CDR3 protein: CASSLVTAGGLNSPLHF

V gene: TRBV3-1/TRBV3-2
D gene: NA
J gene: TRBJ1-3
CDR3 DNA: TGTGCCAGCAGCTTTCAAGCGAATCGAAACACCATATATTTT
CDR3 protein: CASSFQANRNTIYF

V gene: TRBV20-1
D gene: NA
J gene: TRBJ1-1
CDR3 DNA: TGCAGTGCTAGTCAAACAGAAGAAGCTTTCTTT
CDR3 protein: CSASQTEEAFF

V gene: TRBV27
D gene: NA
J gene: TRBJ1-2
CDR3 DNA: TGTGCCAGCAGGATTGGGCCGGCCCAAGGGGAAATCGGCTACACCTTC
CDR3 protein: CASRIGPAQGEIGYTF

V gene: TRBV7-7
D gene: TRBD2
J gene: TRBJ2-1
CDR3 DNA: TGTGCTAGCAGCTTAGCTGGGACTAGCGGGTACAATGAGCAGTTCTTC
CDR3 protein: CASSLAGTSGYNEQFF

V gene: TRBV24-1
D gene: TRBD1
J gene: TRBJ1-2
CDR3 DNA: TGTGCCACCAGTGAATCCGGGACAGGGATTACGTATGGCTACACCTTC
CDR3 protein: CATSESGTGITYGYTF

V gene: TRBV7-3
D gene: TRBD2
J gene: TRBJ2-1
CDR3 DNA: TGTGCCAGCAGCTTGACTAGCGGGGGGAACTACAATGAGCAGTTCTTC
CDR3 protein: CASSLTSGGNYNEQFF

V gene: TRBV4-2
D gene: NA
J gene: TRBJ2-7
CDR3 DNA: TGTGCCAGCAGCCAAGATCTGAGGGGGGGCTCCTACGAGCAGTACTTC
CDR3 protein: CASSQDLRGGSYEQYF

V gene: TRBV5-8
D gene: NA
J gene: TRBJ1-4
CDR3 DNA: TGTGCCAGCAGCTTGGGGTCGGGGTGGAATGAAAAACTGTTTTTT
CDR3 protein: CASSLGSGWNEKLFF

V gene: TRBV20-1
D gene: NA
J gene: TRBJ2-1
CDR3 DNA: TGCAGTGCTAGTTCCCCGGGGAACTACAATGAGCAGTTCTTC
CDR3 protein: CSASSPGNYNEQFF

V gene: TRBV18
D gene: NA
J gene: TRBJ1-5
CDR3 DNA: TGTGCCAGCTCACCACCCCCCATCGGTCAGCCCCAGCATTTT
CDR3 protein: CASSPPPIGQPQHF

V gene: TRBV15
D gene: TRBD1
J gene: TRBJ2-7
CDR3 DNA: TGTGCCACCAGCAGAGAACCTGAGACAGGGCGAAAGCAGTACTTC
CDR3 protein: CATSREPETGRKQYF